This T cell receptor (beta chain) was identified in a study of shared clonotypes between healthy human individuals. The wider study: Plates per donor: three CD4 naive, three CD4 memory, two CD8 naive, one CD8 memory.

The naive CD8 subset, CD45RO-negative cells positively selected for CCR7, excluded terminally differentiated effector memory CD45RA+ cells. Findings of the study overall: Non-shared clonotypes displayed generation probabilities falling below those of clonotypes present in all four donors.

On this clone itself: Its antigen is undetermined.

The CDR3 runs 16 residues. The germline V gene encodes CDR1 MNHEY and CDR2 SMNVEV (reference sequence). V trimming: 0 bases; J trimming: 5 bases; junction bases outside the gene matches: 9. Sorted-subset replicate PCR reactions were performed with about 200 ng DNA, corresponding to tens of thousands of T cell genomes. Produced via immunoSEQ multiplex PCR; TCRdb's table is partial and in-frame only. The table shows approximately 720,000 clones, with about 90% occurring only once. Sample: naive CD8+ T cells sorted from blood. This TCR was sampled from a man aged 25-45 years in good health. The chain combines TRBV27 with TRBJ2-5; 7 positions match TRBD1. The CDR3: CASSLSLTGWRETQYF. CDR3 nucleotide sequence: TGTGCCAGCAGTTTATCGTTGACAGGGTGGCGGGAGACCCAGTACTTC.